Below, 24 T cell receptor beta chains from the same sample are listed, as sequenced in a study of CD8 T cells in Susac syndrome. RNA in amounts of about 0.45 to 1 ug was reverse transcribed with random hexamers. Each CDR3 protein is one row after TCRdb ran MiXCR on the immunoSEQ multiplex PCR reads. This table has 150,000 or so distinct CDR3 sequences, around 93% appearing once. Sequencing was done on a sample of CD4+ T cells from PBMCs. The receptors come from a human donor with Susac syndrome.

This chain joins TRBV10-3 and TRBJ1-5; tentatively, D is TRBD1 (5 bases). Germline values: CDR1 ENHRY, CDR2 SYGVKD. Trimming left V 10 bases short and J 3 bases short, with 19 bases between. The CDR3 contains 15 residues. CDR3 in DNA: TGTGCCACGGGGGACCGACGGTCAGACAATCAGCCCCAGCATTTT. It translates to CATGDRRSDNQPQHF.

The chain is built from TRBV12-3 or TRBV12-4 and TRBJ1-1, with D perhaps TRBD1 (5 bases). This CDR3 is built from 11 residues. Trimming removed 3 bases from V and 7 bases from J, with 6 bases in between. In DNA, the CDR3 is TGTGCCAGCAGTTTTGGGGGTGAAGCTTTCTTT. This gives the protein CASSFGGEAFF.

This clonotype was counted once. CDR3 sequence: CASSERGQAPIYF. The CDR3 DNA is TGTGCCAGCAGCGAAAGAGGACAGGCCCCCATATATTTT. The J gene is TRBJ1-3, the V gene TRBV27; 7 positions agree with TRBD1. The CDR3 runs to 13 residues. Per the germline V gene, CDR1 is MNHEY and CDR2 is SMNVEV (reference sequence). With V trimmed by 6 bases and J by 11 bases, 10 bases remained unmatched.

J is TRBJ2-7 and V is TRBV18, with 11 bases lining up with TRBD2. The V segment lost 6 bases and the J segment 6 bases; nucleotides outside the gene matches: 10. CDR3 length: 15 amino acids. Germline-derived CDR1 and CDR2 are KGHSH and LQKENI. CDR3 loop: CASSRETSGKSEQYF. Written as DNA, the CDR3 is TGTGCCAGCTCCCGGGAGACTAGCGGGAAGTCCGAGCAGTACTTC.

CDR3 bases: TGTGCCAGCTCCCCCGCACAGGGAGGCCCTAATAGCAATCAGCCCCAGCATTTT. It translates to CASSPAQGGPNSNQPQHF. J is TRBJ1-5 and V is TRBV18; tentative D call: TRBD1 (6 bases). Trimming cost V 6 bases and J 0 bases, with 21 bases left between them. The germline V gene encodes CDR1 KGHSH and CDR2 LQKENI. This CDR3 has 18 amino acids.

The chain links TRBV28 to TRBJ2-4, with a weak D call TRBD1 (5 bases). Germline V gene data show CDR1 as MDHEN and CDR2 as SYDVKM. V lost 8 bases and J lost 2, with 16 bases in between. The CDR3 is 15 residues long. DNA for the CDR3: TGTGCCAGCGGACCAGGGATTCACTCCAAAAACATTCAGTACTTC. As protein: CASGPGIHSKNIQYF.

The J gene is TRBJ2-3, the V gene TRBV19; 7 bases are a match to TRBD1. V lost 10 bases to trimming and J lost 0 bases; unmatched junction nucleotides: 22. Germline loops: CDR1 LNHDA, CDR2 SQIVND (reference sequence). The CDR3 runs to 19 residues. The CDR3 here is CATSGPRGTAFFSTDTQYF. CDR3 coding DNA: TGTGCCACCTCCGGTCCTCGAGGGACAGCTTTCTTTAGCACAGATACGCAGTATTTT.

V usage is TRBV24-1 and J usage is TRBJ2-1; TRBD2 aligns across 10 bases. CDR1 KGHDR and CDR2 SFDVKD come from the germline V gene. The CDR3 totals 15 residues. Trimming removed 6 bases from V and 8 bases from J; junction bases left unmatched: 9. DNA for the CDR3: TGTGCCACCAGTCGCGCGGGACTAGCGACCGATGAGCAGTTCTTC. This encodes CATSRAGLATDEQFF.

The chain combines TRBV28 with TRBJ1-1; D might be TRBD1 (5 bases). The CDR3 runs to 16 residues. Trimming stripped 5 bases from V and 0 bases from J, with 16 bases between. Germline V CDR1 and CDR2: MDHEN, SYDVKM. Here the CDR3 reads CASSQTVPRMNTEAFF. For the CDR3, the DNA is TGTGCCAGCAGTCAGACAGTCCCGAGAATGAACACTGAAGCTTTCTTT.

This chain connects TRBV30 to TRBJ1-3; D uncertain. The germline gives CDR1 GTSNPN, CDR2 SVGIG (reference sequence). The CDR3 runs 13 residues. The V gene lost 8 bases and the J gene lost 0 bases, with 11 bases spanning the gap. The CDR3 loop is CAGGLLSGNTIYF. The DNA for the CDR3 is TGTGCCGGCGGACTCCTCTCTGGAAACACCATATATTTT.

This clonotype was counted a single time. This rearrangement joins TRBV20-1 to TRBJ2-1; the D gene is possibly TRBD2 (6 bases). CDR3 size: 15 residues. V was cut by 3 bases and J by 8 bases, with 20 bases left in between. Per germline, CDR1 DFQATT and CDR2 SNEGSKA (reference sequence). This CDR3 is CSASPPTGLGDEQFF. CDR3 sequence (DNA): TGCAGTGCTAGCCCCCCGACGGGACTGGGGGATGAGCAGTTCTTC.

CDR3 loop: CASSFSGSSQPQHF. In DNA, the CDR3 is TGTGCCAGCAGCTTCTCAGGGTCGAGTCAGCCCCAGCATTTT. The genes are TRBV7-8 and TRBJ1-5, with D perhaps matching TRBD1 (5 bases). V lost 3 bases and J lost 6, with 12 bases in between. The CDR3 loop spans 14 amino acids. The germline gives CDR1 SGHVS, CDR2 FQNEAQ.

The genes are TRBV30 and TRBJ2-5; no clear D gene. Trimming took 5 bases from V and 0 from J, leaving 4 bases between them. Germline CDR1 is GTSNPN and CDR2 is SVGIG (reference sequence). The CDR3 is 11 amino acids. The CDR3 here is CAWVYQETQYF. The CDR3 nucleotides read TGTGCCTGGGTGTACCAAGAGACCCAGTACTTC.

The V call is TRBV29-1, the J call TRBJ1-1; no definite D call. The CDR3 covers 12 residues. In germline, CDR1 is SQVTM, CDR2 ANQGSEA. Deletions cut 7 bases from V and 0 bases from J, with 9 bases between. Here the CDR3 reads CSARALNTEAFF. DNA for the CDR3: TGCAGCGCCCGGGCGTTGAACACTGAAGCTTTCTTT.

The chain employs TRBV7-2 and TRBJ2-5, with D perhaps TRBD2 (6 bases). Per the germline V gene, CDR1 is SGHTA and CDR2 is FQGNSA. This CDR3 has 14 amino acids. Trimming removed 3 bases from V and 4 bases from J, with 12 bases in between. The CDR3 here is CASSLGRQSETQYF. CDR3 nucleotide sequence: TGTGCCAGCAGCTTGGGGAGGCAATCAGAGACCCAGTACTTC.

This sequence joins TRBV13 and TRBJ2-1, with D possibly matching TRBD1 (7 bases). Germline V gene lookup returns CDR1 PRHDT and CDR2 FYEKMQ (reference sequence). There are 14 residues in the CDR3. Trimming removed 7 bases from V and 8 bases from J, with 18 bases in between. CDR3: CASMIGQGGHEQFF. Written as DNA, the CDR3 is TGTGCCAGCATGATCGGGCAGGGGGGTCATGAGCAGTTCTTC.

The sample holds one count of this clonotype. V usage is TRBV5-6 and J usage is TRBJ2-7; D might be TRBD1 (6 bases). Germline V gene lookup returns CDR1 SGHDT and CDR2 YYEEEE. Trimming stripped 0 bases from V and 4 bases from J, with 17 bases between. The CDR3 length is 16 residues. The CDR3 region has the DNA TGTGCCAGCAGCTTGGGCACGGGGACATGGAGATACGAGCAGTACTTC. It codes for CASSLGTGTWRYEQYF.

V gene TRBV11-1 combines with J gene TRBJ1-2, with 9 bases that match TRBD1. Per germline, CDR1 SGHAT and CDR2 FQDESV (reference sequence). J gave up 8 bases and V 7 bases, and 8 bases lay outside the gene matches. This CDR3 is built from 13 residues. This chain's CDR3 is CASMGDRARGYTF. The DNA for the CDR3 is TGTGCCAGCATGGGGGACAGGGCGAGAGGCTACACCTTC. The full variable domain, with the rest looked up from reference TRBV11-1 and TRBJ1-2, is EAEVAQSPRYKITEKSQAVAFWCDPISGHATLYWYRQILGQGPELLVQFQDESVVDDSQLPKDRFSAERLKGVDSTLKIQPAELGDSAMYLCASMGDRARGYTFGSGTRLTVV.

The chain links TRBV20-1 to TRBJ1-2, with TRBD1 identical over 7 bases. CDR3 length: 14 amino acids. The trim removed 0 bases at V and 3 bases at J, leaving 4 bases unmatched. From germline, CDR1 is DFQATT and CDR2 SNEGSKA (reference sequence). The CDR3 coding sequence is TGCAGTGCTAGAGAACGACAGGGAGACTATGGCTACACCTTC. Its protein is CSARERQGDYGYTF.

The V call is TRBV20-1, the J call TRBJ2-1, with D maybe TRBD2 (5 bases). The germline gives CDR1 DFQATT, CDR2 SNEGSKA (reference sequence). CDR3 size: 14 residues. The V gene lost 5 bases and the J gene lost 0 bases, with 11 bases spanning the gap. The CDR3 nucleotides read TGCAGTGCTGCTGACTATTTCTCCTACAATGAGCAGTTCTTC. It encodes CSAADYFSYNEQFF.

The chain couples TRBV6-5 to TRBJ2-7; D may be TRBD1 or TRBD2 (5 bases each). CDR1 is MNHEY, CDR2 SVGAGI, per germline. This CDR3 region has 12 residues. V was trimmed by 6 bases and J by 9 bases, leaving 15 bases between them. CDR3 residues: CASSPTGLGQYF. The CDR3 nucleotides are TGTGCCAGCAGCCCCACGGGGCTGGGGCAGTACTTC.

The V call is TRBV20-1, the J call TRBJ2-3; no definite D call. V shed 5 bases and J shed 0 bases, with 12 bases lying between them. This CDR3 has 14 residues. CDR1 is DFQATT, CDR2 SNEGSKA, per germline (reference sequence). CDR3 protein: CSAAPVASTDTQYF. DNA of the CDR3: TGCAGTGCTGCCCCCGTCGCTAGCACAGATACGCAGTATTTT.

This chain links TRBV2 with TRBJ2-3, with 11 bases matching TRBD2. The CDR3 runs 12 residues. Germline-derived CDR1 and CDR2 are SNHLY and FYNNEI. The V segment lost 10 bases and the J segment 6 bases; nucleotides outside the gene matches: 3. The CDR3 DNA is TGTGCCACCAGACTAGCGGGGGATACGCAGTATTTT. As protein: CATRLAGDTQYF.

V gene TRBV2 combines with J gene TRBJ1-6; TRBD1 agrees at 8 bases. CDR3 length equals 13 residues. V dropped 11 bases and J dropped 9; count of bases not matched to a gene: 9. Looked up from germline, CDR1 is SNHLY and CDR2 is FYNNEI. CDR3 sequence (DNA): TGTGCCGGCGGGGGGACAGGTTCTTCACCCCTCCACTTT. Amino acids: CAGGGTGSSPLHF.